This T cell receptor beta chain was sequenced for a study of blood T cell repertoires in COVID-19 (dated by TCRdb to 2020 to 2022). In the study overall: Samples from collaborators originated in the United States, Italy and Spain and spanned both the acute and convalescent phases of COVID-19. Samples came from the ongoing ImmuneRACE study (first 160 participants) plus 1,254 subjects from 6 global collaborators. Where HLA class I and class II types were available, the types were taken from metadata supplied by the sample provider, not from assay-based typing. The repertoires were released in a freely available public database intended as a resource for research on the immune response to SARS-CoV-2. The sample metadata nearly always contained a de-identified subject ID, COVID-19 status, age in years and sex. Subjects who had been exposed to COVID-19, were actively infected with it, or had recovered from it provided the deeply sampled blood TCRbeta repertoires that made up the dataset. The prospective study material was composed of cDNA or gDNA derived from T cells, B-cell-depleted T cells, or PBMCs.

Points the paper makes about the study in general: The amount of clinical and demographic metadata varied by source and participant and was provided uncurated.

A remark on this clone: What this receptor recognizes is not known. No base quality information exists; no much larger clone differs at one position.

The immunoSEQ Assay, a bias-controlled multiplex PCR, was used to amplify TCRbeta CDR3 regions from genomic DNA. As for the authors' bioinformatics: The number of nucleated cells in each sample was estimated by amplification of reference gene primers within the assay. Sequence reads were collapsed and filtered to measure the absolute abundance of every unique TCRbeta CDR3 rearrangement. Productive Simpson clonality was computed per sample as the square root of Simpson's diversity index over productive rearrangements. This immuneACCESS table, as held by TCRdb, lists in-frame sequences with V and J called but not all clones. Of the missing ones, under half trace to an unresolved V gene in checked studies; the others have no known cause. The DNA was the basis for D and trimming; V, J and clone size are from that table. This sample is represented by more than 95,000 clones; roughly four fifths of them were singletons. Less than 9% of the sample is taken by the ten largest.

The V end gives up 8 bases and the J end 6 bases, leaving 0 bases in the junction not matched to a gene. The CDR3 numbers 12 residues from cysteine through phenylalanine. The retained sequence is limited to the CDR3, 36 bases, with the frame set at the first base. CDR1 and CDR2, per the germline V gene (reference sequence), are MNHNY and SVGAGI. Collaborating institutions collected whole blood in K2EDTA tubes following their own protocols. Collaborator samples were shipped for TCRbeta analysis as frozen whole blood, isolated PBMCs, or DNA extracted from either sample type. This sequence uses TRBV6-6 and TRBJ1-6; TRBD1 lines up with 8 middle nucleotides. The TCR originated in a man aged 70 or older with active or convalescent COVID-19. Source material: peripheral blood. The nucleotide sequence is TGTGCCAGCGACAGGGGTAATTCACCCCTCCACTTT. It translates as CASDRGNSPLHF.